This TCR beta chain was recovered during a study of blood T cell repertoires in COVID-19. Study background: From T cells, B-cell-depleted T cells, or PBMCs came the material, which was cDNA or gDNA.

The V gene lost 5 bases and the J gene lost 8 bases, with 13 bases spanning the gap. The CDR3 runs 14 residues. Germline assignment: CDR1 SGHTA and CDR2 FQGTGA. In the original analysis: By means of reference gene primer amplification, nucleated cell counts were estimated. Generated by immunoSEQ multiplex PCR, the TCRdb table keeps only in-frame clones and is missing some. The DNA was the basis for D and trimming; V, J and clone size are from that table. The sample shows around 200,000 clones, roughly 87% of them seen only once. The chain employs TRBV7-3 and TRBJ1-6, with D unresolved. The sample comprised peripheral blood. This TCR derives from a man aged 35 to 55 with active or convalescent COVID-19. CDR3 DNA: TGTGCCAGCAGCCTAGAGGGAGCTTATTCACCCCTCCACTTT. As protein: CASSLEGAYSPLHF.